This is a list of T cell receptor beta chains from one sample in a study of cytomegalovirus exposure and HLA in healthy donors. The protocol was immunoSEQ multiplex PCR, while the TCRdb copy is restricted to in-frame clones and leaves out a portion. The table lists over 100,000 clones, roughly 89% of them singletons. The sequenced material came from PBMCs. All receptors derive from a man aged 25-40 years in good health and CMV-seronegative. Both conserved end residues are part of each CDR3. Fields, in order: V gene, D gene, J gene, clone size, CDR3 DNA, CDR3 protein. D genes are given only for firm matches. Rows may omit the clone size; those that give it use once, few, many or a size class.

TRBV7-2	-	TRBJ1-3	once	TGTGCCAGCAGCTTAGTTGGCGGTCTGGCCGGAAACACCATATATTTT	CASSLVGGLAGNTIYF
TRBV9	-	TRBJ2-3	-	TGTGCCAGCAGCGTAGCGGGGAGCACAGATACGCAGTATTTT	CASSVAGSTDTQYF
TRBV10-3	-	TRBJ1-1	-	TGTGCCACCGGCTACGGAGAGAACACTGAAGCTTTCTTT	CATGYGENTEAFF
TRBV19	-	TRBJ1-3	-	TGTGCCAGTACCCCGGGGTCTGGAAACACCATATATTTT	CASTPGSGNTIYF
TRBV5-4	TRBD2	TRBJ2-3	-	TGTGCCAGCAGCTCAAGACTAGCGGGGGAGGGCACAGATACGCAGTATTTT	CASSSRLAGEGTDTQYF
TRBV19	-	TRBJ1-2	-	TGTGCCAGTAGTATTTGGGACACCCAAGGTGGCTACACCTTC	CASSIWDTQGGYTF
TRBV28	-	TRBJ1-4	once	TGTGCCAGCAGTCCTCCGACCCCGCCAGGGGAAAAACTGTTTTTT	CASSPPTPPGEKLFF
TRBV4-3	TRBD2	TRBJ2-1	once	TGCGCCAGCAGCCAAACCAGACTAGCCCCCTACAATGAGCAGTTCTTC	CASSQTRLAPYNEQFF
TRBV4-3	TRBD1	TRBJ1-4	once	TGCGCCAGCAGCCGCGACAGGGGCGGTAATGAAAAACTGTTTTTT	CASSRDRGGNEKLFF
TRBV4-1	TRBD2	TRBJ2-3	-	TGCGCCAGCAGCCGCACGTGGGCGGGGGGTGGAGATACGCAGTATTTT	CASSRTWAGGGDTQYF
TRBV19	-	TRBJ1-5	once	TGTGCCAGTAGTCAGCAGGCCCCACAGCCCCAGCATTTT	CASSQQAPQPQHF
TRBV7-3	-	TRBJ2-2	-	TGTGCCAGCAGCGCGACCCCCAGGGTGGTTTCCACCGGGGAGCTGTTTTTT	CASSATPRVVSTGELFF
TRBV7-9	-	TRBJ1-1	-	TGTGCCAGCAGCTTAGAAGGGGCTGATGAAGCTTTCTTT	CASSLEGADEAFF
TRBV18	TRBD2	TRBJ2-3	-	TGTGCCAGCTCACCACTTCCCTTTTCCGGGACTAGCGGGGAATATAGCACAGATACGCAGTATTTT	CASSPLPFSGTSGEYSTDTQYF
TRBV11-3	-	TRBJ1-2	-	TGTGCCAGCAGCTTAGACCGAACGGGCTATGGCTACACCTTC	CASSLDRTGYGYTF
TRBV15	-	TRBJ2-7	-	TGTGCCACCAGCAATCTGGACACAGCCTACGAGCAGTACTTC	CATSNLDTAYEQYF
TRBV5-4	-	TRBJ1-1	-	TGTGCCAGCAGCTTGTTGGAGGGGACTGAAGCTTTCTTT	CASSLLEGTEAFF
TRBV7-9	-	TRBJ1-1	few	TGTGCCAGCAGCTCCTTCGGGACACTGAACACTGAAGCTTTCTTT	CASSSFGTLNTEAFF
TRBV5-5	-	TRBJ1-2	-	TGTGCCAGCAGCTTGAGTTCTTGGGCAGGGGAAGTCTATGGCTACACCTTC	CASSLSSWAGEVYGYTF
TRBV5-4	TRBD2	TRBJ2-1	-	TGTGCCAGCAGCTTGGGACTAGCTCCCGCCAATGAGCAGTTCTTC	CASSLGLAPANEQFF
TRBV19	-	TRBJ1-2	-	TGTGCCAGTAGTCCAACCGGGACAAAAAACTATGGCTACACCTTC	CASSPTGTKNYGYTF
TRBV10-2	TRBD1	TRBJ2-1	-	TGCGCCAGCAGAAGGGACAGTAGGAATGAGCAGTTCTTC	CASRRDSRNEQFF
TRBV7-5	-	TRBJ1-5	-	TGTGTCAGAAGCCAAGGGGGAGGGCATCAGCCCCAGCATTTT	CVRSQGGGHQPQHF
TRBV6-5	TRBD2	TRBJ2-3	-	TGTGCCACCAATACAGGACTAGCGGGGGATACGCAGTATTTT	CATNTGLAGDTQYF
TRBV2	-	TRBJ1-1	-	TGTGCCTGTCAGAGGGAGGTGAACACTGAAGCTTTCTTT	CACQREVNTEAFF
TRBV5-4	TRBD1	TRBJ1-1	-	TGTGCCAGCAGCTTGTGGACAGGGGGCCTGAGTGACACTGAAGCTTTCTTT	CASSLWTGGLSDTEAFF
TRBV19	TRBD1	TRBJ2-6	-	TGTGCCAGGAGGGGAGCTACTGACAGGGGGCGGGAATCTGGGGCCAACGTCCTGACTTTC	CARRGATDRGRESGANVLTF
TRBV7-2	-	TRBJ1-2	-	TGTGCCAGCAGCTCGCTAGGCGTGGGGGGCTATGGCTACACCTTC	CASSSLGVGGYGYTF
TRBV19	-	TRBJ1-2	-	TGTGCCAGTAAACGGAGTGCCTCTGACTATGGCTACACCTTC	CASKRSASDYGYTF
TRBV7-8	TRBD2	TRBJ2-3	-	TGTGCCAGCAGCGAACTAGCGGGGGGTCCCCCAGATACGCAGTATTTT	CASSELAGGPPDTQYF
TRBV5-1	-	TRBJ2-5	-	TGCGCCAGCAGCCAAACAGGGTGGGAGACCCAGTACTTC	CASSQTGWETQYF
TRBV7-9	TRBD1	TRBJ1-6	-	TGTGCCAGCAGCTTAGACCCCGGACAGGCGAATTCACCCCTCCACTTT	CASSLDPGQANSPLHF
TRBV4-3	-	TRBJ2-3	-	TGCGCCAGCAGCCAAGATGGACTGCCTAGCACAGATACGCAGTATTTT	CASSQDGLPSTDTQYF
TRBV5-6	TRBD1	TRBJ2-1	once	TGTGCCAGCAGCTCCAGGGGTATGGGACAGAGTTCCTACAATGAGCAGTTCTTC	CASSSRGMGQSSYNEQFF
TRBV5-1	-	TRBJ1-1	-	TGCGCCAGCAGCTATAATACAAACACTGAAGCTTTCTTT	CASSYNTNTEAFF
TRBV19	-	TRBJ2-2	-	TGTGCCAGTACAGTAGGGACAAGGAACACCGGGGAGCTGTTTTTT	CASTVGTRNTGELFF
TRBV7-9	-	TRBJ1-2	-	TGTGCCAGCACTGAGGGACTGTTTTATGGCTACACCTTC	CASTEGLFYGYTF
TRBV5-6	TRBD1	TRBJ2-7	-	TGTGCCAGCAGCGCGTTACGGGACAGAGCCTACGAGCAGTACTTC	CASSALRDRAYEQYF
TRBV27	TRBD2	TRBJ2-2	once	TGTGCCAGCAGTTTAAGGCGGGGGGATAACACCGGGGAGCTGTTTTTT	CASSLRRGDNTGELFF
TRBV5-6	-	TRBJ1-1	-	TGTGCCAGCAGCTTCAGGGCCGTGAACACTGAAGCTTTCTTT	CASSFRAVNTEAFF
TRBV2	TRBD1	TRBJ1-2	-	TGTGCCAGCCACACCGGGACAGGCCTACCGATAATCTATGGCTACACCTTC	CASHTGTGLPIIYGYTF
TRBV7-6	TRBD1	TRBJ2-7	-	TGTGCCAGCAGCATATCCGGGACAGCGAAGGTCGAGCAGTACTTC	CASSISGTAKVEQYF
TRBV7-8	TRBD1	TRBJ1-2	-	TGTGCCAGCAGCTCGCTAGGACAGGCTAACTATGGCTACACCTTC	CASSSLGQANYGYTF
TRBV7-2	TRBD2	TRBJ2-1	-	TGTGCCAGCAGCACCACTAGCGGGGGGATCGATGAGCAGTTCTTC	CASSTTSGGIDEQFF
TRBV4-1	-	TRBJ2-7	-	TGCGCCAGCAGGCTAAGTGCGGCTACCGATTCCTACGAGCAGTACTTC	CASRLSAATDSYEQYF
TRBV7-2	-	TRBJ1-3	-	TGTGCCAGCAGCCCCCTTTTCGGGGGCTCTGGAAACACCATATATTTT	CASSPLFGGSGNTIYF
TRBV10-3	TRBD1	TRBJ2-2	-	TGTGCCATCAGCTTCGGGACAGACACCGGGGAGCTGTTTTTT	CAISFGTDTGELFF
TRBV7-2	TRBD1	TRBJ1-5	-	TGTGCCAGCAGCTTAGGGGACAGGGGATACCAGCCCCAGCATTTT	CASSLGDRGYQPQHF
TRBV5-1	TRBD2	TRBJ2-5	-	TGCGCCAGCAGCCCGTGGACTAGCGGGGGAGAGACCCAGTACTTC	CASSPWTSGGETQYF